The 5 T cell receptor beta chains below were found in one sample sequenced in a study of T cell clonality in common variable immunodeficiency. TCRdb's table, derived via immunoSEQ multiplex PCR, lists solely in-frame clones and lacks some. The sample has about 47,000 clones, none seen only once. The sample taken for sequencing was peripheral blood mononuclear cells. The receptor source for this set is a person aged 18-70 years in good health.

This clone was seen ten or more times. The missing CDR3 end, 3 residues past where the read stops, is filled in from the germline J gene. The chain links TRBV30 to TRBJ2-7, with 9 bases that match TRBD2. This CDR3 comprises 15 residues. V trimming: 2 bases; J trimming: 2 bases; junction bases outside the gene matches: 7. CDR1 is GTSNPN and CDR2 is SVGIG in the germline V gene (reference sequence). Incomplete CDR3 DNA: TGTGCCTGGAGTCCATGGGGCGGGGGGGCCTACGAG. Translated, it gives CAWSPWGGGAYE. The CDR3 in full is CAWSPWGGGAYEQYF.

This clone was counted many times. CDR3 DNA, as far as it was read: TGTGCCAGTAAGGTGAGAGGCACAGATACG. It translates to CASKVRGTDT. The full CDR3 reads CASKVRGTDTQYF. The chain couples TRBV19 to TRBJ2-3; unclear D gene. The sequence runs out 3 residues before the end of the CDR3; the remainder is reconstructed from the germline J gene. Deletions cut 7 bases from V and 1 base from J, with 9 bases between. Germline V gives CDR1 LNHDA, CDR2 SQIVND (reference sequence). This CDR3 spans 13 amino acids. Full variable domain (rest looked up from reference TRBV19 and TRBJ2-3): DGGITQSPKYLFRKEGQNVTLSCEQNLNHDAMYWYRQDPGQGLRLIYYSQIVNDFQKGDIAEGYSVSREKKESFPLTVTSAQKNPTAFYLCASKVRGTDTQYFGPGTRLTVL.

This clone came up many times. The read ends 3 residues shy of where the CDR3 ends; the end is completed using the germline J gene. The J gene is TRBJ2-7, the V gene TRBV6-2 or TRBV6-3; no clear D gene. V was cut by 6 bases and J by 1 base, with 10 bases left in between. From germline, CDR1 is MNHEY and CDR2 SVGEGT. The CDR3 consists of 13 residues. CDR3 sequence reads: CASSQTESYEQYF. CDR3 bases read: TGTGCCAGCAGCCAAACAGAATCCTACGAG.

This clone appeared many times. The CDR3 is cut off 3 residues early in the read; its end comes from the germline J gene. The V call is TRBV19, the J call TRBJ2-2; 7 bases agree with TRBD1. Germline V gene data show CDR1 as LNHDA and CDR2 as SQIVND (reference sequence). The CDR3 sequence is 14 residues long. V lost 4 bases, J lost 7 bases, and 6 bases stayed unmatched. The DNA read from the CDR3 is TGTGCCAGTAGTACCCTCAGGGACAGCGGGGAG. Residues: CASSTLRDSGE. The full CDR3 protein reads CASSTLRDSGELFF. Looking up the rest from reference TRBV19 and TRBJ2-2 gives the full variable domain: DGGITQSPKYLFRKEGQNVTLSCEQNLNHDAMYWYRQDPGQGLRLIYYSQIVNDFQKGDIAEGYSVSREKKESFPLTVTSAQKNPTAFYLCASSTLRDSGELFFGEGSRLTVL.

This clone showed up many times. The CDR3 end falls 3 residues outside the read, so it is completed with the germline J gene. This chain connects TRBV29-1 to TRBJ2-3, with 8 bases that match TRBD2. Germline CDR1 is SQVTM and CDR2 is ANQGSEA. Trimming cost V 4 bases and J 3 bases; bases outside gene matches: 3. The CDR3 has 13 residues. The CDR3 reads CSVAGGATDTQYF. The sequenced CDR3 bases are TGCAGCGTTGCGGGGGGGGCGACAGATACG.